This TCR beta chain was sequenced for a study of cytomegalovirus exposure and HLA in healthy donors. The PCR had 60 Vbeta and 13 Jbeta primers. This table comes from immunoSEQ multiplex PCR, and its TCRdb copy is limited to in-frame clones, with some not included. This repertoire includes 75,000 to 80,000 clones. The CDR3 has 13 residues. In germline, CDR1 is MNHNS, CDR2 SASEGT. V was trimmed by 4 bases and J by 2 bases, leaving 8 bases between them. This TCR derives from a man in his late teens or twenties in good health and CMV-seropositive. V is TRBV6-1 and J is TRBJ2-5; D is undetermined. Sequenced input: PBMCs. The CDR3, as DNA: TGTGCCAGCAGTGGACAAGTACAAGAGACCCAGTACTTC. Translated, it gives CASSGQVQETQYF.